The 22 T cell receptor beta chains in this list originate from one sample, sequenced in a study of CD8+ T cells in alopecia areata. After isolation, RNA underwent reverse transcription to generate cDNA as the sequencing template. Generated by immunoSEQ multiplex PCR, the TCRdb table keeps only in-frame clones and is missing some. The table lists roughly 130,000 clones, around three fifths of them singletons, with 4.5% in the top ten. Sequences were derived from CD4+ T cells sorted from blood, sampled at week 0. These receptors originate from a human donor with alopecia areata.

In this sample, this clone turned up once. CDR3 sequence (DNA): TGTGCCAGCAGCCTTCGACAGGGTACCGAAGCTTTCTTT. Its translation: CASSLRQGTEAFF. This chain links TRBV7-9 with TRBJ1-1; 7 nucleotides agree with TRBD1. V was clipped by 5 bases and J by 8 bases; unmatched bases: 8. Germline V CDR1 and CDR2: SEHNR, FQNEAQ (reference sequence). This CDR3 comprises 13 residues.

This chain joins TRBV7-6 and TRBJ2-5, with D tentatively TRBD1 (5 bases). V was clipped by 5 bases and J by 7 bases, with 26 bases between them. Germline CDR1 and CDR2: SGHVS and FNYEAQ. This CDR3 is 17 amino acids long. CDR3 DNA sequence: TGTGCCAGCAGCCCAGACGCACAGGCCTGGATGATAGGGACCCAGTACTTC. Translation gives CASSPDAQAWMIGTQYF. Together with reference TRBV7-6 and TRBJ2-5, the CDR3 gives the full variable domain: GAGVSQSPRYKVTKRGQDVALRCDPISGHVSLYWYRQALGQGPEFLTYFNYEAQQDKSGLPNDRFSAERPEGSISTLTIQRTEQRDSAMYRCASSPDAQAWMIGTQYFGPGTRLLVL.

This clone came up a few times. The chain joins TRBV28 to TRBJ1-2, with a weak D call TRBD1 (5 bases). The CDR3 is made up of 12 amino acids. Trimming left V 7 bases short and J 3 bases short, with 9 bases between. CDR1 is MDHEN, CDR2 SYDVKM, per germline. The CDR3 bases are TGTGCCAGCACCCCGGGGGACTATGGCTACACCTTC. Residues: CASTPGDYGYTF.

V is TRBV23-1 and J is TRBJ2-5; 11 positions match TRBD2. TRBV23-1 is flagged as an ORF with uncertain function. With V trimmed by 4 bases and J by 0 bases, 1 base remained unmatched. CDR3 size: 15 residues. This CDR3 reads CASSPGLADQETQYF. The CDR3 DNA reads TGCGCCAGCAGTCCGGGACTAGCGGACCAAGAGACCCAGTACTTC.

The gene calls are TRBV7-2 and TRBJ1-1, with D tentatively TRBD1 (6 bases). Trimming shortened V by 4 bases and J by 5 bases, and 17 bases separated the two germline ends. The germline gives CDR1 SGHTA, CDR2 FQGNSA. CDR3 length: 15 amino acids. The CDR3 here is CASSYLPGAVTEAFF. The CDR3 bases are TGTGCCAGCAGCTACCTACCAGGGGCTGTTACTGAAGCTTTCTTT.

The chain uses TRBV23-1 and TRBJ2-7; 8 bases match TRBD2. TRBV23-1 carries the ORF label, with uncertain function. After removal of 2 bases from V and 1 base from J, the junction contained 10 bases not matched to a gene. This CDR3 has 17 residues. CDR3 region: CASSQPPAGTRSYEQYF. For the CDR3, the DNA is TGCGCCAGCAGTCAACCCCCCGCCGGGACTAGGTCCTACGAGCAGTACTTC.

A note on this clone: Other nucleotide sequences from this sample produce the same CDR3. The chain combines TRBV7-3 with TRBJ2-5; no clear D. Trimming stripped 0 bases from V and 2 bases from J, with 4 bases between. The CDR3 runs 13 residues. The V gene's germline CDR1 is SGHTA and CDR2 FQGTGA. CDR3 coding DNA: TGTGCCAGCAGCTTAACCAGGCAAGAGACCCAGTACTTC. This encodes CASSLTRQETQYF. Combining the CDR3 with reference TRBV7-3 and TRBJ2-5 gives the whole variable domain GAGVSQTPSNKVTEKGKYVELRCDPISGHTALYWYRQSLGQGPEFLIYFQGTGAADDSGLPNDRFFAVRPEGSVSTLKIQRTERGDSAVYLCASSLTRQETQYFGPGTRLLVL.

This clone was counted a few times. This chain connects TRBV10-3 to TRBJ2-7; D might be TRBD2 (6 bases). This CDR3 spans 14 amino acids. Germline V gene data show CDR1 as ENHRY and CDR2 as SYGVKD. V was cut by 1 base and J by 8 bases, with 15 bases left in between. CDR3 loop: CAISEWVRGDQQYF. In nucleotides, the CDR3 is TGTGCCATCAGTGAGTGGGTGCGGGGAGATCAGCAGTACTTC.

This sequence joins TRBV7-8 and TRBJ2-5, with 12 bases aligning to TRBD2. The CDR3 loop spans 15 amino acids. Germline CDR1 reads SGHVS; CDR2 reads FQNEAQ. The V and J ends lost 5 bases and 4 bases, in that order; junction bases with no gene match: 5. The CDR3 nucleotides are TGTGCCAGCAGCATGACGGGACTAGCGGGAGAGACCCAGTACTTC. Translation gives CASSMTGLAGETQYF.

The rearrangement joins TRBV25-1 to TRBJ1-6; 7 nucleotides agree with TRBD1. Germline CDR1 MGHDK, CDR2 SYGVNS. The CDR3 has 15 amino acids. The trim removed 7 bases at V and 7 bases at J, leaving 10 bases unmatched. DNA for the CDR3: TGTGCCAGCAACAGGGGTCGGACAAGCAATTCACCCCTCCACTTT. Translation: CASNRGRTSNSPLHF.

The V gene is TRBV6-5, the J gene TRBJ1-2; 9 nucleotides agree with TRBD1. Trimming at V came to 6 bases and at J to 3 bases, leaving 5 bases not matched to a gene. This CDR3 region has 14 residues. The V gene's germline CDR1 is MNHEY and CDR2 SVGAGI. In DNA form, the CDR3 reads TGTGCCAGCAGCAGAACAGGGGGCGACTATGGCTACACCTTC. Encoded protein: CASSRTGGDYGYTF.

The chain links TRBV4-3 to TRBJ1-1; D remains unclear. Trimming cost V 5 bases and J 3 bases, with 13 bases left between them. Germline loops: CDR1 LGHNA, CDR2 YSLEER. CDR3 length equals 14 residues. CDR3 in amino acids: CASSTLGVDTEAFF. Here the CDR3 DNA reads TGCGCCAGCAGCACCCTCGGGGTTGACACTGAAGCTTTCTTT.

This clone was observed a handful of times. This rearrangement joins TRBV6-6 to TRBJ1-5, with unresolved D. Germline CDR1 and CDR2: MNHNY and SVGAGI (reference sequence). This CDR3 contains 15 residues. Trimming removed 0 bases from V and 1 base from J, with 7 bases in between. This chain's CDR3 is CASSYSLNSNQPQHF. CDR3 coding DNA: TGTGCCAGCAGTTACTCTTTGAACAGCAATCAGCCCCAGCATTTT.

This clone appeared a few times. This chain joins TRBV7-9 and TRBJ2-1, with 10 bases that match TRBD2. Losses at the gene ends were 6 bases for V and 16 bases for J; bases not matched to a gene: 12. The CDR3 extends over 13 amino acids. CDR1 is SEHNR, CDR2 FQNEAQ, per germline (reference sequence). Here the CDR3 DNA reads TGTGCCAGCAGTTTCTTTTCCGGGACTAGCGTCTTCTTC. Translating it yields CASSFFSGTSVFF.

The chain carries TRBV7-3 and TRBJ2-7; 7 bases match TRBD1. This CDR3 is built from 13 residues. Trimming at V came to 5 bases and at J to 7 bases, leaving 8 bases not matched to a gene. The germline V gene has CDR1 SGHTA and CDR2 FQGTGA. The CDR3, as DNA: TGTGCCAGCAGCCCCGGGACAGCATTGGAGCAGTACTTC. Its translation is CASSPGTALEQYF.

J is TRBJ1-2 and V is TRBV19; D possibly corresponds to TRBD1 (5 bases). Trimming cost V 6 bases and J 0 bases, with 8 bases left between them. The CDR3 contains 13 residues. Germline-derived CDR1 and CDR2 are LNHDA and SQIVND (reference sequence). As DNA, the CDR3 is TGTGCCAGTAGGAGACAGTCTAACTATGGCTACACCTTC. The encoded protein is CASRRQSNYGYTF.

This clone occurred a few times. J is TRBJ1-1 and V is TRBV7-9, with no clear D. V lost 5 bases and J 3 bases, leaving 19 bases between the germline ends. Looked up from germline, CDR1 is SEHNR and CDR2 is FQNEAQ (reference sequence). The CDR3 contains 16 residues. The CDR3 DNA reads as TGTGCCAGCAGCCGAACAGCGGTCTCGGTGTACACTGAAGCTTTCTTT. Its protein is CASSRTAVSVYTEAFF. The full variable domain, in which reference TRBV7-9 and TRBJ1-1 provide the parts outside the CDR3, is DTGVSQNPRHKITKRGQNVTFRCDPISEHNRLYWYRQTLGQGPEFLTYFQNEAQLEKSRLLSDRFSAERPKGSFSTLEIQRTEQGDSAMYLCASSRTAVSVYTEAFFGQGTRLTVV.

The chain is built from TRBV7-2 and TRBJ2-1; 7 bases agree with TRBD2. V was clipped by 5 bases and J by 5 bases; unmatched bases: 3. Germline-derived CDR1 and CDR2 are SGHTA and FQGNSA. The CDR3 covers 13 residues. DNA for the CDR3: TGTGCCAGCAGCCCGAGCGGGGACAATGAGCAGTTCTTC. Translation: CASSPSGDNEQFF.

The gene calls are TRBV2 and TRBJ1-1, with TRBD1 as a possible D gene (5 bases). Germline values: CDR1 SNHLY, CDR2 FYNNEI. This CDR3 region has 14 residues. Trimming left V 7 bases short and J 6 bases short, with 18 bases between. The CDR3 protein is CASTNNRWEPEAFF. The CDR3 coding sequence is TGTGCCAGCACCAACAACAGGTGGGAACCTGAAGCTTTCTTT.

This clone was counted between two and nine times. The rearrangement links TRBV5-1 to TRBJ1-1; D might be TRBD1 (5 bases). The CDR3 is made up of 13 amino acids. Trimming pared 7 bases from V and 1 base from J, leaving 11 bases between. Germline CDR1 reads SGHRS; CDR2 reads YFSETQ. The CDR3 loop reads CASYGAPNTEAFF. The CDR3 bases are TGCGCCAGCTACGGGGCTCCGAACACTGAAGCTTTCTTT.

The chain uses TRBV28 and TRBJ2-7; D perhaps matches TRBD1 (6 bases). With 6 bases removed from V and 2 bases from J, the gap between germline ends came to 8 bases. CDR1 and CDR2 from the germline V gene are MDHEN and SYDVKM. CDR3 length: 12 amino acids. The CDR3 reads CASRQGTYEQYF. CDR3 in DNA: TGTGCCAGCAGGCAGGGGACCTACGAGCAGTACTTC.

This clone appeared a few times. The chain has TRBV10-3 and TRBJ1-2; 7 bases line up with TRBD1. The CDR3 is made up of 14 amino acids. Germline-derived CDR1 and CDR2 are ENHRY and SYGVKD. V lost 3 bases and J lost 7; bases outside the gene matches: 8. CDR3 sequence: CAISDDRDGGGYTF. For the CDR3, the DNA is TGTGCCATCAGTGATGACAGGGATGGGGGTGGCTACACCTTC.